Below are 26 T cell receptor beta chains sequenced from a single sample in a study of blood T cell repertoires in COVID-19. Only in-frame clones appear in the TCRdb table, and some are missing; sequencing was by immunoSEQ multiplex PCR. The sample lists about 350,000 clones, 75% to 90% occurring once. Sequencing was carried out using peripheral blood. The receptors were gathered from a woman aged 60-75 years with COVID-19, enrolled during active disease.

The V and J genes are TRBV5-5 and TRBJ1-2; D possibly corresponds to TRBD1 (6 bases). The V gene's germline CDR1 is SGHKS and CDR2 YYEKEE (reference sequence). CDR3 size: 13 residues. The ends were cut back, 4 bases at V and 5 bases at J, with 12 bases in the middle. As DNA, the CDR3 is TGTGCCAGCAGCCAAGGGACATTATATGGCTACACCTTC. Translated: CASSQGTLYGYTF.

V usage is TRBV19 and J usage is TRBJ2-7, with 8 bases aligning to TRBD1. Unmatched junction bases numbered 4, after V lost 6 bases and J lost 0 bases. From germline, CDR1 is LNHDA and CDR2 SQIVND (reference sequence). The CDR3 is made up of 14 amino acids. This CDR3 reads CASSQGAISYEQYF. For the CDR3, the DNA is TGTGCCAGTAGCCAGGGGGCTATCTCCTACGAGCAGTACTTC.

This rearrangement joins TRBV5-1 to TRBJ2-3; D is unclear. CDR3 length: 13 amino acids. Germline V gene lookup returns CDR1 SGHRS and CDR2 YFSETQ. Trimming removed 0 bases at V and 2 bases at J, with 4 bases between. The CDR3 here is CASSLGATDTQYF. The DNA of the CDR3 is TGCGCCAGCAGCTTGGGGGCCACAGATACGCAGTATTTT.

The CDR3 spells CASGSAKKSGTGEGNYGYTF. CDR3 DNA sequence: TGTGCTAGTGGTTCAGCCAAAAAATCCGGGACAGGGGAAGGAAACTATGGCTACACCTTC. The V and J genes are TRBV12-5 and TRBJ1-2; the match to TRBD1 covers 10 bases. From germline, CDR1 is LGHNT and CDR2 FRNRAP. This CDR3 comprises 20 residues. The trim removed 4 bases at V and 2 bases at J, leaving 19 bases unmatched.

As regards this clone: A junction end diverges from the germline sequence, so it may reflect a read error. The CDR3 DNA sequence: TGTGCCAGCAGTTACGGGATAACAGGGAAATCATTTTTGAACGCTGAAGCTTTCTTT. It translates to CASSYGITGKSFLNAEAFF. This sequence joins TRBV6-2 or TRBV6-3 and TRBJ1-1, with D possibly matching TRBD1 (6 bases). The CDR3 has 19 residues. Germline V lookup: CDR1 MNHEY, CDR2 SVGEGT.

The chain carries TRBV10-2 and TRBJ1-1; TRBD1 might be the D (6 bases). Deletions cut 3 bases from V and 0 bases from J, with 14 bases between. Germline V gene lookup returns CDR1 WSHSY and CDR2 SAAADI. The CDR3 is 16 residues long. For the CDR3, the DNA is TGCGCCAGCAGTGACCAGGGGCGATTGGTGAACACTGAAGCTTTCTTT. It specifies CASSDQGRLVNTEAFF.

The J gene is TRBJ2-3, the V gene TRBV7-2; 11 bases line up with TRBD2. V was clipped by 6 bases and J by 8 bases; unmatched bases: 10. This CDR3 comprises 15 residues. Germline CDR1 is SGHTA and CDR2 is FQGNSA. The CDR3: CASRSSGGAHGTQYF. In DNA, the CDR3 is TGTGCCAGCAGGAGTAGCGGGGGGGCGCACGGTACGCAGTATTTT.

The genes are TRBV5-8 and TRBJ1-1; 7 bases are a match to TRBD1. J was trimmed by 2 bases and V by 0 bases; bases with no gene match: 4. Germline CDR1 reads SGHTS; CDR2 reads YDEGEE. CDR3 size: 15 residues. The DNA for the CDR3 is TGTGCCAGCAGCTTGGAGGGACAGATAAACACTGAAGCTTTCTTT. This encodes CASSLEGQINTEAFF. Drawing the rest from reference TRBV5-8 and TRBJ1-1, the complete variable domain is EAGVTQSPTHLIKTRGQQATLRCSPISGHTSVYWYQQALGLGLQFLLWYDEGEERNRGNFPPRFSGRQFPNYSSELNVNALELEDSALYLCASSLEGQINTEAFFGQGTRLTVV.

V gene TRBV7-3 combines with J gene TRBJ2-5; no definite D call. The CDR3 sequence is 13 residues long. Germline loops: CDR1 SGHTA, CDR2 FQGTGA. V lost 2 bases and J lost 4, with 8 bases in between. The CDR3, as DNA: TGTGCCAGCAGCTTATACAGTGGAGAGACCCAGTACTTC. Protein: CASSLYSGETQYF.

V usage is TRBV6-5 and J usage is TRBJ1-1; D is uncertain. This CDR3 contains 13 residues. CDR1 is MNHEY and CDR2 is SVGAGI in the germline V gene. The V gene lost 0 bases and the J gene lost 3 bases, with 5 bases spanning the gap. The CDR3 protein is CASSYSSYTEAFF. CDR3 DNA: TGTGCCAGCAGTTACTCGAGCTACACTGAAGCTTTCTTT.

This sequence joins TRBV6-5 and TRBJ2-1; D ambiguous. V lost 3 bases and J lost 5, with 11 bases in between. The CDR3 sequence is 14 residues long. The V gene's germline CDR1 is MNHEY and CDR2 SVGAGI. CDR3 coding DNA: TGTGCCAGCAGTTATGGCTTTACCCACAATGAGCAGTTCTTC. Translating it yields CASSYGFTHNEQFF.

This clone showed up just a few times. This chain uses TRBV11-3 with TRBJ1-1; 9 bases map to TRBD1. This CDR3 has 16 residues. Germline V gene lookup returns CDR1 SGHNT and CDR2 YENEEA. V lost 3 bases to trimming and J lost 3 bases; unmatched junction nucleotides: 8. The CDR3 DNA sequence: TGTGCCAGCAGCTTCGAACAGGGGGCCTTGGACACTGAAGCTTTCTTT. As protein: CASSFEQGALDTEAFF.

V and J are TRBV19 and TRBJ1-1; D call uncertain. Per germline, CDR1 LNHDA and CDR2 SQIVND (reference sequence). Deletions cut 7 bases from V and 0 bases from J, with 12 bases between. This CDR3 is built from 14 residues. The CDR3 sequence is CASTLELMNTEAFF. CDR3 nucleotide sequence: TGTGCCAGTACCCTCGAGTTGATGAACACTGAAGCTTTCTTT.

This rearrangement joins TRBV5-1 to TRBJ1-3; 8 positions agree with TRBD1. The V segment lost 5 bases and the J segment 4 bases; nucleotides outside the gene matches: 8. Germline-derived CDR1 and CDR2 are SGHRS and YFSETQ. CDR3 length: 15 residues. DNA of the CDR3: TGCGCCAGCAGTACCGAGACAGGGGCAGGAAACACCATATATTTT. This sequence encodes CASSTETGAGNTIYF.

The chain is built from TRBV11-3 and TRBJ2-2, with 11 bases identical to TRBD1. The germline gives CDR1 SGHNT, CDR2 YENEEA. The CDR3 runs 16 residues. J was trimmed by 3 bases and V by 1 base; bases with no gene match: 1. For the CDR3, the DNA is TGTGCCAGCAGCTTAGGGGGACAGGGGGACACCGGGGAGCTGTTTTTT. This encodes CASSLGGQGDTGELFF.

On this clone itself: A junction end diverges from the germline sequence, so it may reflect a read error. This chain uses TRBV4-3 with TRBJ2-7, with a tentative D call TRBD1 (5 bases). This CDR3 is 12 amino acids long. The germline gives CDR1 LGHNA, CDR2 YSLEER. The CDR3 DNA follows: TGCGCCAGCAGCCAAGTCACAAGGAACAGGCACTTC. The encoded protein is CASSQVTRNRHF.

This clone was seen more than once but under ten times. The gene calls are TRBV27 and TRBJ1-5; TRBD1 agrees at 9 bases. J lost 9 bases, V lost 4 bases, and 7 bases had no gene match. From germline, CDR1 is MNHEY and CDR2 SMNVEV (reference sequence). This CDR3 has 14 amino acids. The CDR3 nucleotides are TGTGCCAGCAGTTCTCGACAGGGGGTCTGGCCCCAGCATTTT. Its protein is CASSSRQGVWPQHF.

This chain uses TRBV30 with TRBJ1-1; D uncertain. This CDR3 has 13 residues. From germline, CDR1 is GTSNPN and CDR2 SVGIG (reference sequence). Trimming took off 0 bases at V and 1 base at J, with 6 bases between the two ends. CDR3 amino acids: CAWSVPGNTEAFF. CDR3 in DNA: TGTGCCTGGAGTGTCCCCGGGAACACTGAAGCTTTCTTT.

The chain uses TRBV4-1 and TRBJ1-2, with a possible D match to TRBD1 (5 bases). CDR3 length: 15 amino acids. Germline lookup yields CDR1 MGHRA and CDR2 YSYEKL. V was trimmed by 3 bases and J by 2 bases, leaving 13 bases between them. CDR3 DNA sequence: TGCGCCAGCAGCCAGGCTGCAGGGATAAACTATGGCTACACCTTC. Translation: CASSQAAGINYGYTF.

In its sample, this clone was seen once. V and J are TRBV13 and TRBJ1-1; D gene uncertain. Trimming cost V 2 bases and J 7 bases, with 11 bases left between them. This CDR3 has 13 amino acids. Germline V gene lookup returns CDR1 PRHDT and CDR2 FYEKMQ (reference sequence). CDR3 nucleotide sequence: TGTGCCAGCAGCTTATGGCTAGAGCGTGAAGCTTTCTTT. It yields the protein CASSLWLEREAFF.

A word on this clone: Mismatch with germline at one junction end may stem from a read error. The chain recombines TRBV6-2 or TRBV6-3 with TRBJ2-1, with 11 bases identical to TRBD2. This CDR3 contains 15 residues. Germline CDR1 and CDR2: MNHEY and SVGEGT. CDR3 in DNA: TGTGCCAGCAGTTACCCTAGCGGGGGGTACAGTGAGCAGTTCTTC. This encodes CASSYPSGGYSEQFF.

The chain recombines TRBV10-1 with TRBJ2-1, with D unresolved. V was trimmed by 4 bases and J by 1 base, leaving 14 bases between them. This CDR3 contains 16 residues. The germline V gene encodes CDR1 WNHNN and CDR2 SYGVQD (reference sequence). The CDR3 bases are TGCGCCAGCAGTGGAGACAATCCACCTTCCTACAATGAGCAGTTCTTC. Translated: CASSGDNPPSYNEQFF.

This rearrangement joins TRBV19 to TRBJ2-5, with D possibly matching TRBD2 (5 bases). Trimming cost V 0 bases and J 7 bases, with 9 bases left between them. CDR1 is LNHDA, CDR2 SQIVND, per germline (reference sequence). The CDR3 has 13 amino acids. In DNA, the CDR3 is TGTGCCAGTAGTATAGAATCCAGCGGGACCCAGTACTTC. Its translation: CASSIESSGTQYF.

The chain links TRBV19 to TRBJ2-3; TRBD2 agrees at 7 bases. V shed 5 bases, J shed 4 bases, and the junction held 6 bases outside the gene matches. Germline V gives CDR1 LNHDA, CDR2 SQIVND (reference sequence). This CDR3 has 14 amino acids. The CDR3 region has the DNA TGTGCCAGTAGTCCTCTGGGAGGGTCAGATACGCAGTATTTT. As protein: CASSPLGGSDTQYF. Full variable domain (outside the CDR3, taken from reference TRBV19 and TRBJ2-3): DGGITQSPKYLFRKEGQNVTLSCEQNLNHDAMYWYRQDPGQGLRLIYYSQIVNDFQKGDIAEGYSVSREKKESFPLTVTSAQKNPTAFYLCASSPLGGSDTQYFGPGTRLTVL.

The chain recombines TRBV27 with TRBJ1-2, with 7 nucleotides matching TRBD1. V lost 4 bases and J lost 8; bases outside the gene matches: 10. CDR3 length: 14 residues. Germline V gives CDR1 MNHEY, CDR2 SMNVEV (reference sequence). In DNA, the CDR3 is TGTGCCAGCAGTTCCTACAGGGGAACAGGGGGCTACACCTTC. It yields the protein CASSSYRGTGGYTF.

J is TRBJ1-1 and V is TRBV6-5; TRBD1 matches 9 bases. V dropped 6 bases and J dropped 4; count of bases not matched to a gene: 6. Germline V gene data show CDR1 as MNHEY and CDR2 as SVGAGI. The CDR3 contains 14 residues. The CDR3 protein is CASSGTGRGTEAFF. The CDR3 nucleotides read TGTGCCAGCAGCGGGACAGGGCGGGGCACTGAAGCTTTCTTT.